The 22 T cell receptor beta chains in this list originate from one sample, sequenced in a study of T cell repertoires in cytomegalovirus infection. These receptors lack a known antigen. TCRdb used MiXCR to reprocess the reads, holding one entry per CDR3 protein. The sample shows roughly 350,000 distinct CDR3 sequences, about 35% of them seen only once. The input for sequencing was cultured PBMCs, taken from culture after CMV antigen stimulation. Receptor source: a human donor in good health (CMV status not recorded). Some clones in this sample may be carry-over from other donors' samples.

This clonotype turned up a few times. V is TRBV19 and J is TRBJ2-3, with D hard to call. The germline CDR1 and CDR2 sequences are LNHDA and SQIVND (reference sequence). The length of the CDR3 is 13 residues. V lost 6 bases and J lost 2, with 9 bases in between. CDR3 sequence reads: CASRGGTTDTQYF. The DNA for the CDR3 is TGTGCCAGTAGAGGCGGTACCACAGATACGCAGTATTTT.

The J gene is TRBJ2-4, the V gene TRBV19, with 10 nucleotides matching TRBD2. The CDR3 covers 16 residues. V was clipped by 5 bases and J by 11 bases; unmatched bases: 15. Germline V lookup: CDR1 LNHDA, CDR2 SQIVND (reference sequence). The CDR3 loop is CASSPIAGGPSTLQYF. In DNA, the CDR3 is TGTGCCAGTAGTCCAATAGCGGGAGGCCCTAGTACGCTTCAGTACTTC.

V usage is TRBV2 and J usage is TRBJ2-1; the match to TRBD2 covers 12 bases. The germline gives CDR1 SNHLY, CDR2 FYNNEI. Losses at the gene ends were 2 bases for V and 7 bases for J; bases not matched to a gene: 6. The CDR3 loop spans 16 amino acids. CDR3 in DNA: TGTGCCAGCAGTGAATACGGCCTAGCGGGGGGGAATGAGCAGTTCTTC. Encoded protein: CASSEYGLAGGNEQFF.

This clonotype was recorded only once. This chain connects TRBV12-3 or TRBV12-4 to TRBJ1-4; 8 bases fit TRBD1. V lost 8 bases to trimming and J lost 7 bases; unmatched junction nucleotides: 6. The CDR3 is 13 residues long. In DNA, the CDR3 is TGTGCCAGCGGCCGGACAGGGAGTGAAAAACTGTTTTTT. Translated: CASGRTGSEKLFF.

The sample holds a few counts of this clonotype. This chain connects TRBV4-1 to TRBJ1-2; TRBD1 aligns across 7 bases. The CDR3 has 16 amino acids. Germline CDR1 reads MGHRA; CDR2 reads YSYEKL. With 4 bases clipped from V and 1 base from J, the junction kept 9 bases outside the gene matches. CDR3 region: CASSRVVTGINYGYTF. The CDR3 nucleotides are TGCGCCAGCAGCCGGGTTGTGACAGGGATTAACTATGGCTACACCTTC.

The chain links TRBV27 to TRBJ2-1; no firm D call. The CDR3 has 14 residues. V lost 6 bases to trimming and J lost 0 bases, with 9 bases between them. The germline gives CDR1 MNHEY, CDR2 SMNVEV (reference sequence). CDR3 amino acids: CASRGPSSYNEQFF. The CDR3 DNA sequence: TGTGCCAGCAGAGGTCCGAGCTCCTACAATGAGCAGTTCTTC.

This clonotype showed up many times. The chain employs TRBV7-2 and TRBJ1-5, with D possibly being TRBD1 (5 bases). The CDR3 spans 14 residues. The germline gives CDR1 SGHTA, CDR2 FQGNSA. Trimming took 6 bases from V and 2 from J, leaving 11 bases between them. CDR3 coding DNA: TGTGCCAGCAGTCATGGAGGGGGCAATCAGCCCCAGCATTTT. It specifies CASSHGGGNQPQHF.

This clonotype was seen ten or more times. This chain joins TRBV7-8 and TRBJ2-3; D not certain. Germline loops: CDR1 SGHVS, CDR2 FQNEAQ. Trimming took 1 base from V and 4 from J, leaving 3 bases between them. This CDR3 has 12 amino acids. The CDR3: CASSLDADTQYF. The CDR3 nucleotides are TGTGCCAGCAGCTTAGACGCAGATACGCAGTATTTT.

This clonotype was seen ten or more times. The chain recombines TRBV7-8 with TRBJ1-2; possible D gene TRBD1, 5 bases. The CDR3 sequence is 12 residues long. Germline V gene sequence: CDR1 SGHVS, CDR2 FQNEAQ. The V end lost 5 bases, the J end lost 5 bases, and 9 bases lay between the germline ends. The CDR3 here is CASSKDKYGYTF. The CDR3 coding sequence is TGTGCCAGCAGCAAGGACAAATATGGCTACACCTTC.

The chain has TRBV7-4 and TRBJ2-3; 8 bases fit TRBD1. V dropped 4 bases and J dropped 6; count of bases not matched to a gene: 9. The length of the CDR3 is 15 residues. Germline CDR1 SGHVT, CDR2 SQSDAQ. The CDR3 region has the DNA TGTGCCAGCAGCTCCTCAGGGGGCCAGCTGGATACGCAGTATTTT. Its translation: CASSSSGGQLDTQYF.

This clonotype has a count of ten or more. The chain links TRBV7-6 to TRBJ1-5; no reliable D call. The ends were cut back, 5 bases at V and 3 bases at J, with 8 bases in the middle. The germline V gene has CDR1 SGHVS and CDR2 FNYEAQ. The CDR3 is made up of 13 amino acids. The CDR3 nucleotides read TGTGCCAGCAGCCCCGCAGACAATCAGCCCCAGCATTTT. Protein: CASSPADNQPQHF.

This clonotype has more than one count but fewer than ten. The chain combines TRBV30 with TRBJ1-1, with no clear D. The CDR3 runs 12 residues. Germline CDR1 is GTSNPN and CDR2 is SVGIG (reference sequence). Trimming took 0 bases from V and 5 from J, leaving 7 bases between them. CDR3 nucleotides: TGTGCCTGGAGTGTCCTAGGGACTGAAGCTTTCTTT. It is translated as CAWSVLGTEAFF.

The CDR3 loop is CASSFRDRGAYGYTF. In DNA form, the CDR3 reads TGTGCCAGTAGCTTCCGGGACAGGGGAGCGTATGGCTACACCTTC. V is TRBV19 and J is TRBJ1-2; 10 bases match TRBD1. Germline values: CDR1 LNHDA, CDR2 SQIVND (reference sequence). This CDR3 spans 15 amino acids. Trimming cost V 6 bases and J 5 bases; bases outside gene matches: 9.

The chain employs TRBV7-8 and TRBJ1-1, with a tentative D call TRBD1 (5 bases). Trimming shortened V by 10 bases and J by 1 base, and 13 bases separated the two germline ends. From germline, CDR1 is SGHVS and CDR2 FQNEAQ. CDR3 length: 13 amino acids. CDR3 loop: CATVTERNTEAFF. As DNA, the CDR3 is TGTGCCACCGTGACAGAGAGGAACACTGAAGCTTTCTTT.

The rearrangement links TRBV20-1 to TRBJ2-5, with D possibly TRBD1 on 6 matching bases. Germline CDR1 is DFQATT and CDR2 is SNEGSKA (reference sequence). The length of the CDR3 is 13 residues. V dropped 5 bases and J dropped 5 bases, with 15 bases sitting between them. CDR3 nucleotides: TGCAGTGCTGTGGCAGGGGTGGGGGAGACCCAGTACTTC. Translation gives CSAVAGVGETQYF.

This rearrangement joins TRBV5-5 to TRBJ2-1; 13 bases fit TRBD2. This CDR3 has 15 amino acids. Trimming took 1 base from V and 8 from J; bases not matched to a gene: 3. The V gene's germline CDR1 is SGHKS and CDR2 YYEKEE (reference sequence). CDR3 bases: TGTGCCAGCAGCTTGAATGGACTAGCGGGAGATGAGCAGTTCTTC. Protein product: CASSLNGLAGDEQFF.

The chain has TRBV19 and TRBJ1-1, with D unresolved. Germline V gene sequence: CDR1 LNHDA, CDR2 SQIVND (reference sequence). This CDR3 has 11 residues. Trimming took off 8 bases at V and 1 base at J, with 5 bases between the two ends. The CDR3 here is CASRGNTEAFF. CDR3 in DNA: TGTGCCAGTCGAGGGAACACTGAAGCTTTCTTT.

V gene TRBV10-3 combines with J gene TRBJ2-3; no firm D call. The CDR3 contains 14 residues. Germline values: CDR1 ENHRY, CDR2 SYGVKD. The germline V and J ends were trimmed by 5 bases and 2 bases, with 11 bases remaining between them. The CDR3 DNA reads as TGTGCCATCAGTTACCAGAAGGACACAGATACGCAGTATTTT. Translated, it gives CAISYQKDTDTQYF.

V gene TRBV29-1 combines with J gene TRBJ2-3; D possibly corresponds to TRBD2 (6 bases). Germline V gene sequence: CDR1 SQVTM, CDR2 ANQGSEA. The CDR3 runs 15 residues. Trimming left V 2 bases short and J 7 bases short, with 19 bases between. The chain's CDR3 is CSVELGLKGPYTQYF. The CDR3 bases are TGCAGCGTTGAATTGGGACTTAAAGGCCCGTATACGCAGTATTTT.

The sample holds a few counts of this clonotype. The chain carries TRBV12-3 or TRBV12-4 and TRBJ2-1; a weak D match, TRBD2 (5 bases). Trimming took 6 bases from V and 7 from J, leaving 13 bases between them. The CDR3 runs 13 residues. Here the CDR3 DNA reads TGTGCCAGCAGCCCGAGGGTCGGGAATGAGCAGTTCTTC. It codes for CASSPRVGNEQFF.

The V and J genes are TRBV12-3 or TRBV12-4 and TRBJ2-6; 9 bases fit TRBD1. The CDR3 totals 18 residues. The V and J ends lost 1 base and 12 bases, in that order; junction bases with no gene match: 16. Here the CDR3 DNA reads TGTGCCAGCAGTTTAGGGTGGTTAGAGACAGGGGGAGAAAGCGTCCTGACTTTC. Its protein is CASSLGWLETGGESVLTF.

V usage is TRBV19 and J usage is TRBJ2-1; D may correspond to TRBD1 or TRBD2 (5 bases each). Germline assignment: CDR1 LNHDA and CDR2 SQIVND (reference sequence). Trimming took off 5 bases at V and 0 bases at J, with 17 bases between the two ends. CDR3 length: 17 amino acids. This CDR3 is CASSPSPPGSSYNEQFF. CDR3 in DNA: TGTGCCAGTAGTCCCTCTCCCCCAGGGAGCTCCTACAATGAGCAGTTCTTC. The full variable domain, with the rest looked up from reference TRBV19 and TRBJ2-1, is DGGITQSPKYLFRKEGQNVTLSCEQNLNHDAMYWYRQDPGQGLRLIYYSQIVNDFQKGDIAEGYSVSREKKESFPLTVTSAQKNPTAFYLCASSPSPPGSSYNEQFFGPGTRLTVL.